Sequencing of this T cell receptor beta chain was carried out in a study of radiotherapy plus CTLA-4 blockade in lung cancer. This clone turned up a few times. V shed 8 bases and J shed 0 bases, with 18 bases lying between them. Germline CDR1 is MRHNA and CDR2 is SNTAGT. The CDR3 runs 16 residues. The assay was immunoSEQ multiplex PCR, and TCRdb's table has in-frame clones only and misses some. The sample lists about 43,000 clones; 55% to 80% were seen once. This material consisted of peripheral blood, taken from a patient treated with radiotherapy plus ipilimumab. This receptor was obtained from a human donor with non-small cell lung cancer who had a partial response to radiotherapy plus ipilimumab. The V gene is TRBV6-4, the J gene TRBJ2-3; D ambiguous. CDR3 sequence: CASASPPVFSTDTQYF. The DNA for the CDR3 is TGTGCCAGCGCGTCTCCCCCGGTTTTTAGCACAGATACGCAGTATTTT.